The 12 T cell receptor beta chains below come from one sample, sequenced in a study of T cells in women clearing cervical HPV infection. Sequenced by immunoSEQ multiplex PCR; TCRdb stores in-frame clones only, minus some. Recorded for this sample: around 30,000 clones. The sample taken for sequencing was blood buffy coat. The receptors here all came from a woman between 18 and 70 years old with a cervical HPV16 infection that either progressed to CIN3+ or cleared (not recorded which).

Incomplete CDR3 DNA: TGTGCCTGGAGTGCCTTTTCGGGACTGGTTAACAATGAG. Its translation: CAWSAFSGLVNNE. Given in full, the CDR3 is CAWSAFSGLVNNEQFF. The genes are TRBV30 and TRBJ2-1; D might be TRBD2 (6 bases). The read ends 3 residues early relative to the CDR3; the germline J gene fills the gap. This CDR3 region has 16 residues. From germline, CDR1 is GTSNPN and CDR2 SVGIG (reference sequence). V was clipped by 1 base and J by 5 bases, with 18 bases between them.

Concerning this clone: The read halts 3 residues ahead of the CDR3 end, with the missing end drawn from the germline J gene. The V gene is TRBV12-3 or TRBV12-4, the J gene TRBJ2-3, with TRBD2 matching over 8 bases. The V segment lost 2 bases and the J segment 2 bases; nucleotides outside the gene matches: 9. The CDR3 consists of 17 residues. The CDR3 protein is CASSLTAGGGITDTQYF. The CDR3 DNA, read in part, is TGTGCCAGCAGTTTAACCGCCGGGGGGGGGATCACAGATACG.

Of note for this clone: With the read ending 3 residues before the CDR3 end, the germline J gene is used to fill in that end. This sequence joins TRBV20-1 and TRBJ2-5; 9 positions agree with TRBD2. V shed 0 bases and J 5 bases; nucleotides not matched to a gene: 7. Germline CDR1 DFQATT, CDR2 SNEGSKA (reference sequence). CDR3 length: 15 residues. The CDR3: CSARDTRGGRETQYF. CDR3 DNA (partial): TGCAGTGCTAGAGATACGCGGGGGGGCCGGGAGACC.

About this clone itself: Sequencing ends 3 residues short of the CDR3 end; the germline J gene provides the rest. This sequence joins TRBV24-1 and TRBJ2-1, with 9 nucleotides matching TRBD2. V dropped 9 bases and J dropped 7; count of bases not matched to a gene: 9. CDR3 size: 14 residues. Per the germline V gene, CDR1 is KGHDR and CDR2 is SFDVKD. The DNA read from the CDR3 is TGTGCCACCCGAGCGGGGGGCCTCTCTAATGAG. It yields the protein CATRAGGLSNE. The CDR3 reads in full as CATRAGGLSNEQFF.

As for this clone: The read comes to an end 3 residues before the CDR3 does, leaving the germline J gene to fill in the end. The rearrangement uses TRBV6-2 or TRBV6-3 and TRBJ1-3; D remains unclear. CDR1 and CDR2 from the germline V gene are MNHEY and SVGEGT. The V gene lost 2 bases and the J gene lost 2 bases, with 4 bases spanning the gap. This CDR3 is built from 13 residues. CDR3 DNA (partial): TGTGCCAGCAGTTACAGGGCTGGAAACACC. As protein: CASSYRAGNT. The whole CDR3 reads CASSYRAGNTIYF.

With regard to this clone: The sequence runs out 3 residues before the end of the CDR3; the remainder is reconstructed from the germline J gene. V usage is TRBV7-2 and J usage is TRBJ2-6; perhaps TRBD2 as D (5 bases). There are 13 residues in the CDR3. The germline V gene encodes CDR1 SGHTA and CDR2 FQGNSA. V was trimmed by 5 bases and J by 4 bases, leaving 6 bases between them. CDR3 sequence reads: CASSTRGANVLTF. The part of the CDR3 DNA that was read is TGTGCCAGCAGCACTAGGGGGGCCAACGTC.

CDR3 protein: CSARGTNDYGYTF. CDR3 bases read: TGCAGTGCTAGGGGGACTAACGACTATGGC. The genes are TRBV20-1 and TRBJ1-2; D is possibly TRBD1 (5 bases). The sequenced fragment ends 3 residues before the CDR3 boundary, so the rest is inferred from the germline J gene. V lost 3 bases and J lost 3, with 11 bases in between. This CDR3 is 13 amino acids long. Germline assignment: CDR1 DFQATT and CDR2 SNEGSKA (reference sequence).

As regards this clone: Read coverage stops 3 residues before the CDR3 terminus; the germline J gene supplies the remainder. The chain employs TRBV10-3 and TRBJ1-2, with 7 bases fitting TRBD1. Germline loops: CDR1 ENHRY, CDR2 SYGVKD. The CDR3 extends over 15 amino acids. The V gene end was trimmed by 6 bases and the J gene end by 0 bases; junction bases not matched to a gene: 7. The CDR3 sequence: CAIRLGGLSNYGYTF. The CDR3 bases that were read are TGTGCCATCAGGCTAGGGGGCCTCTCTAACTATGGC.

Regarding this clone: The read comes to an end 3 residues before the CDR3 does, leaving the germline J gene to fill in the end. The chain has TRBV2 and TRBJ1-2, with TRBD1 identical over 7 bases. The CDR3 consists of 14 residues. CDR1 is SNHLY and CDR2 is FYNNEI in the germline V gene. After removal of 8 bases from V and 2 bases from J, the junction contained 8 bases not matched to a gene. CDR3 sequence reads: CASDTGERNYGYTF. The sequenced part of the CDR3 DNA is TGTGCCAGCGATACAGGGGAGAGGAACTATGGC.

Of note for this clone: The CDR3 end falls 3 residues outside the read, so it is completed with the germline J gene. The rearrangement joins TRBV20-1 to TRBJ1-6; possible D gene TRBD1, 5 bases. Germline V CDR1 and CDR2: DFQATT, SNEGSKA (reference sequence). Between the trimmed V and J ends, which lost 6 bases and 11 bases, there was a span of 17 bases. The CDR3 totals 13 residues. The part of the CDR3 DNA that was read is TGCAGTGCCAGAACCTCCGAAGGGGCACCC. Translation gives CSARTSEGAP. The whole CDR3 reads CSARTSEGAPLHF.

Turning to this clone: The read halts 3 residues ahead of the CDR3 end, with the missing end drawn from the germline J gene. The gene calls are TRBV30 and TRBJ1-5, with TRBD1 matching 10 bases. The germline CDR1 and CDR2 sequences are GTSNPN and SVGIG (reference sequence). Germline trimming cut 3 bases from V and 6 bases from J; bases unmatched to any gene: 14. The CDR3 extends over 17 amino acids. CDR3 DNA, as far as it was read: TGTGCCTGGAGGGACCAATCCGGGACAGGGGTAGGTCAGCCC. It codes for CAWRDQSGTGVGQP. The complete CDR3 sequence is CAWRDQSGTGVGQPQHF.

Note on this clone: The DNA ends 3 residues before the CDR3 does, and the rest of the CDR3 is filled in from the germline J gene. The chain uses TRBV5-1 and TRBJ1-2; D is perhaps TRBD1 (5 bases). This CDR3 is built from 13 residues. Trimming removed 4 bases at V and 6 bases at J, with 13 bases between. Germline-derived CDR1 and CDR2 are SGHRS and YFSETQ. The part of the CDR3 DNA that was read is TGCGCCAGCAGCCCAAGGACAACCCATGGC. Protein: CASSPRTTHG. The complete CDR3 reads CASSPRTTHGYTF.